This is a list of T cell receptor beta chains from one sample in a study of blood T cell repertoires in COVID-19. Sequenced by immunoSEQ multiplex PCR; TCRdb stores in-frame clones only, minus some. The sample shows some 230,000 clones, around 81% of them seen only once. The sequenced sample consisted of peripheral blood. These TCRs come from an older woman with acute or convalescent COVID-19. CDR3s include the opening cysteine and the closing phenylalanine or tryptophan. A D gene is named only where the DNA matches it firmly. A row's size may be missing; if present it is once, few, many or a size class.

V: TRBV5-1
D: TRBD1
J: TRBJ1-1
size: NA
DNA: TGCGCCAGCAGCCCCGGGACAGGGGTCGTGTACACTGAAGCTTTCTTT
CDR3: CASSPGTGVVYTEAFF

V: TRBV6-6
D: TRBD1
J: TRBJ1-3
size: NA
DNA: TGTGCCAGCAGTTACCGTGGACAGGGTGGAAACACCATATATTTT
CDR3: CASSYRGQGGNTIYF

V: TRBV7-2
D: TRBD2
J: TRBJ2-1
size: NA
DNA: TGTGCCAGCAGCTTAAGCGGGGGGGCAAAGAATGAGCAGTTCTTC
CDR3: CASSLSGGAKNEQFF

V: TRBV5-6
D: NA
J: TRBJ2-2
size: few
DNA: TGTGCCAGCAGCTTGGACAGAGGGGAGCTGTTTTTT
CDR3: CASSLDRGELFF

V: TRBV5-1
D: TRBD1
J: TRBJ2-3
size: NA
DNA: TGCGCCAGCAGCCCCCAGGGGGGCACAGATACGCAGTATTTT
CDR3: CASSPQGGTDTQYF

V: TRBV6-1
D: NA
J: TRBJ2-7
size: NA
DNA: TGTGCCAGCAGTGAAGCCTTTCGAGGAGACAGGTTCCACGAGCAGTACTTC
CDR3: CASSEAFRGDRFHEQYF

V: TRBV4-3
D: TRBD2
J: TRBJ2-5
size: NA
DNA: TGCGCCAGCAGCCCTAGCGGGGTCTACCAAGAGACCCAGTACTTC
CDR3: CASSPSGVYQETQYF

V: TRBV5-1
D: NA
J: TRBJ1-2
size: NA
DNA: TGCGCCAGCAGCCCTGATTCGGCTAACTATGGCTACACCTTC
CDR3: CASSPDSANYGYTF

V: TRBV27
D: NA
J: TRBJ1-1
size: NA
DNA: TGTGCCAGCAACCGCGCGGGACGGCCGAGCGCTGAAGCTTTCTTT
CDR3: CASNRAGRPSAEAFF

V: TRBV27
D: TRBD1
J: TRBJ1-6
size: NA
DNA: TGTGCCAGCAGTCGCCCCCGGGCAGGGGGTTCACCCCTCCACTTT
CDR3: CASSRPRAGGSPLHF

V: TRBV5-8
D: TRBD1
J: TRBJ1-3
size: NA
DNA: TGTGCCAGCAGTTCACAGGGGGGCTCTGGAAACACCATATATTTT
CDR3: CASSSQGGSGNTIYF

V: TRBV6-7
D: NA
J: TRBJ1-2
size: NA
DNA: TGTGCCAGCAGTCGCCGGGACATCTATGGCTACACCTTC
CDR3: CASSRRDIYGYTF

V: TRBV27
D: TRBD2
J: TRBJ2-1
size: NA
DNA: TGTGCCAGCAGACAGAAGGGGCTAGCGGGGACCTACAATGAGCAGTTCTTC
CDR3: CASRQKGLAGTYNEQFF

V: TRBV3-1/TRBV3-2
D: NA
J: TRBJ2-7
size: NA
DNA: TGTGCCAGCAGCCACGGGGGGCACTCCTACGAGCAGTACTTC
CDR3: CASSHGGHSYEQYF

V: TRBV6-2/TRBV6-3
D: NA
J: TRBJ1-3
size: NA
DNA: TGTGCCAGCAGTCGCGTCCAATCTGGAAACACCATATATTTT
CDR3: CASSRVQSGNTIYF

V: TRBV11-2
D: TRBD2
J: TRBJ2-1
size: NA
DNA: TGTGCCAGCAGCTTAGTTTTAACTAGCGGGGGGGCTAGATACAATGAGCAGTTCTTC
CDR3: CASSLVLTSGGARYNEQFF

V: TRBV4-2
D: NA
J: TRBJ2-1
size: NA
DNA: TGTGCCAGCAGCCAAGAGGAGCGGACCCTAAACAATGAGCAGTTCTTC
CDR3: CASSQEERTLNNEQFF

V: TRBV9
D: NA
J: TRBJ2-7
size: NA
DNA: TGTGCCAGCAGCCCCAGTACCTCCTACGAGCAGTACTTC
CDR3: CASSPSTSYEQYF

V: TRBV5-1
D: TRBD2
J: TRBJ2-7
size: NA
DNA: TGCGCCAGCAGCTTGTCCGGGACTAGCGGGGGGTACGAGCAGTACTTC
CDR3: CASSLSGTSGGYEQYF

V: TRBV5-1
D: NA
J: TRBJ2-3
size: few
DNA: TGCGCCAGCACAGCGGGACAGGCGGGAGATACGCAGTATTTT
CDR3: CASTAGQAGDTQYF